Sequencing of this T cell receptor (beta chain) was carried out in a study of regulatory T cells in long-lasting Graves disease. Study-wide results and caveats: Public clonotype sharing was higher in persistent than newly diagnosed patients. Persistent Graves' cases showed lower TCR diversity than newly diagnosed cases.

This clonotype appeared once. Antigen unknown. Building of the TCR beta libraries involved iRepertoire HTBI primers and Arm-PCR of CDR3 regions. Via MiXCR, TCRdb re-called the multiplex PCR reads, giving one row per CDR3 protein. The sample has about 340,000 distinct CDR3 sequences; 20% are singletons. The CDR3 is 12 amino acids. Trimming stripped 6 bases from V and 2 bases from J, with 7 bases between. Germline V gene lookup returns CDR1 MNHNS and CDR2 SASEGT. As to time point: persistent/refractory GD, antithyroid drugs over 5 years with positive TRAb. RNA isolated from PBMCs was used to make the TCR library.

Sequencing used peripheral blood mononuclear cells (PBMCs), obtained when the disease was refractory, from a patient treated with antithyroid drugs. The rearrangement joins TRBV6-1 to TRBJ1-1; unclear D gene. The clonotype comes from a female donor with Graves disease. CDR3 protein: CASRKPNTEAFF. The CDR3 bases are TGTGCCAGCAGGAAACCTAACACTGAAGCTTTCTTT.